Described below is a single T cell receptor (beta chain) sequence and its context. This specimen comes from a study of blood T cell repertoires in COVID-19. Overall study context: Researchers got acute and convalescent COVID-19 samples from the United States, Italy and Spain. The analysed material was cDNA or gDNA that came from T cells, B-cell-depleted T cells, or PBMCs.

Authors' analysis steps: Amplification with reference gene primers provided the estimates of nucleated cell counts. TCRdb's copy holds only in-frame clones and misses some; the assay was immunoSEQ multiplex PCR. V and J calls and clone size come straight from that table; D and trimming were deduced from the DNA. The data hold about 50,000 clones, with about 85% observed a single time. Germline loops: CDR1 MNHEY, CDR2 SMNVEV (reference sequence). The CDR3 consists of 18 residues. The V and J ends lost 1 base and 4 bases, in that order; junction bases with no gene match: 10. The clonotype was recovered from a man aged 55-75 years with acute or convalescent COVID-19. The source material was peripheral blood. The V and J genes are TRBV27 and TRBJ2-4; the match to TRBD1 covers 10 bases. CDR3 amino acids: CASSLYPTPGQGKNIQYF. The CDR3 DNA sequence: TGTGCCAGCAGTTTATATCCAACGCCGGGACAGGGGAAAAACATTCAGTACTTC.